Reported below is one T cell receptor (beta chain). The CDR3 sequence is 14 residues long. The germline CDR1 and CDR2 sequences are SGHTA and FQGNSA. V lost 4 bases to trimming and J lost 4 bases, with 13 bases between them. Seattle's enrolled individuals joined amid active infection and were then monitored longitudinally. As processed by the authors: Researchers report that nucleated cell counts were estimated from reference gene primer amplification. Generated by immunoSEQ multiplex PCR, the TCRdb table keeps only in-frame clones and is missing some. The DNA gave D and trimming, while V, J and clone size come from that table. Altogether roughly 400,000 clones are present, 70% to 90% being singletons, with the ten largest covering over 2%. The data were obtained in a study of blood T cell repertoires in COVID-19. Study overall: Acute-phase and convalescent COVID-19 samples originated in the United States, Italy and Spain. From T cells, B-cell-depleted T cells, or PBMCs came the material, which was cDNA or gDNA.

This chain links TRBV7-2 with TRBJ1-1, with D possibly being TRBD1 (5 bases). Material for sequencing was peripheral blood. The receptor's source is a woman aged 60-75 years with COVID-19, enrolled during active disease. The CDR3 loop is CASSSTFGGTEAFF. CDR3 nucleotides: TGTGCCAGCAGCTCTACATTCGGGGGCACTGAAGCTTTCTTT.